This T cell receptor (beta chain) emerged from a study of blood T cell repertoires in COVID-19. The overall study: The origin of the acute and convalescent COVID-19 samples was the United States, Italy and Spain.

The protocol was immunoSEQ multiplex PCR, while the TCRdb copy is restricted to in-frame clones and leaves out a portion. The sample holds roughly 120,000 clones, over 60% seen once. This clonotype was sampled from a man aged 70-80 years with acute or convalescent COVID-19. Sequenced sample: peripheral blood.

Here the CDR3 DNA reads TGTGCCACCAGTGATCCCGCCAGGGTTGGGGACACCGGGGAGCTGTTTTTT. Residues: CATSDPARVGDTGELFF. This sequence joins TRBV24-1 and TRBJ2-2; maybe TRBD1 (5 bases). This CDR3 has 17 residues. Trimming cost V 3 bases and J 3 bases, with 16 bases left between them. The germline CDR1 and CDR2 sequences are KGHDR and SFDVKD.